Sequencing of this T cell receptor (beta chain) was carried out in a study of blood T cell repertoires in COVID-19. Overall study: COVID-19 samples, acute and convalescent, were from the United States, Italy and Spain. T cells, B-cell-depleted T cells, or PBMCs provided the cDNA or gDNA that served as material.

The data were produced by immunoSEQ multiplex PCR, yet TCRdb's version contains in-frame clones alone and is incomplete. The data contain some 110,000 clones, more than 60% of them singletons. Specimen: peripheral blood. The sequence was obtained from a man between 50 and 59 years old with acute or convalescent COVID-19.

The CDR3 nucleotides read TGTGCCAGCAGCGTCGTCTCGGGGGGTGGCACTGAAGCTTTCTTT. Protein: CASSVVSGGGTEAFF. V gene TRBV9 combines with J gene TRBJ1-1; possibly TRBD1 for D (5 bases). V shed 2 bases and J shed 4 bases, with 15 bases lying between them. The germline CDR1 and CDR2 sequences are SGDLS and YYNGEE. The CDR3 is 15 amino acids.